The 28 T cell receptor beta chains listed next were all sequenced from one sample in a study of T cell changes during pregnancy in multiple sclerosis. Generated by immunoSEQ multiplex PCR, the TCRdb table keeps only in-frame clones and is missing some. The repertoire holds roughly 70,000 clones, with more than 90% as singletons. The sample in question was peripheral blood, obtained in the first trimester of pregnancy. These receptor sequences come from a female donor with multiple sclerosis, enrolled in a pregnancy study.

The V and J genes are TRBV11-3 and TRBJ2-3; D unresolved. This CDR3 is 13 amino acids long. Germline V gene lookup returns CDR1 SGHNT and CDR2 YENEEA. The V end was cut by 5 bases, the J end by 6 bases, with 12 bases between. The CDR3 DNA follows: TGTGCCAGCAGCACCGAGGCTGGGGATACGCAGTATTTT. It yields the protein CASSTEAGDTQYF. Filled out from reference TRBV11-3 and TRBJ2-3, the complete variable domain reads EAGVVQSPRYKIIEKKQPVAFWCNPISGHNTLYWYLQNLGQGPELLIRYENEEAVDDSQLPKDRFSAERLKGVDSTLKIQPAELGDSAVYLCASSTEAGDTQYFGPGTRLTVL.

The chain uses TRBV6-6 and TRBJ1-5; the match to TRBD1 covers 7 bases. This CDR3 contains 14 residues. The V gene's germline CDR1 is MNHNY and CDR2 SVGAGI (reference sequence). Trimming cost V 7 bases and J 6 bases; bases outside gene matches: 9. In DNA form, the CDR3 reads TGTGCCAGCACCACAACGGCAGGGGGTCAGCCCCAGCATTTT. This codes for CASTTTAGGQPQHF.

The genes are TRBV2 and TRBJ1-1; 7 nucleotides agree with TRBD1. J lost 3 bases, V lost 1 base, and 14 bases had no gene match. CDR1 is SNHLY, CDR2 FYNNEI, per germline. The CDR3 loop spans 18 amino acids. The CDR3 DNA follows: TGTGCCAGCAGTGAAGGTTTAACGAGACAGGGATGGGACACTGAAGCTTTCTTT. Protein: CASSEGLTRQGWDTEAFF.

This rearrangement joins TRBV7-6 to TRBJ2-7; 8 positions agree with TRBD1. Germline V CDR1 and CDR2: SGHVS, FNYEAQ. With V trimmed by 5 bases and J by 2 bases, 11 bases remained unmatched. This CDR3 contains 16 residues. The CDR3 DNA sequence: TGTGCCAGCAGCCCCCGAAGACAGGGGATTCCCTACGAGCAGTACTTC. Translation gives CASSPRRQGIPYEQYF.

This chain links TRBV28 with TRBJ2-1, with TRBD2 matching over 9 bases. There are 15 residues in the CDR3. V lost 3 bases and J lost 7; bases outside the gene matches: 7. Germline V gene data show CDR1 as MDHEN and CDR2 as SYDVKM. CDR3 loop: CASSFLSGRGNEQFF. DNA of the CDR3: TGTGCCAGCAGTTTTCTTAGCGGGAGAGGTAATGAGCAGTTCTTC.

The chain couples TRBV9 to TRBJ1-6; weak D call: TRBD1 (5 bases). V shed 0 bases and J shed 7 bases, with 8 bases lying between them. This CDR3 has 14 amino acids. The germline V gene encodes CDR1 SGDLS and CDR2 YYNGEE. For the CDR3, the DNA is TGTGCCAGCAGCGTAGACAGGTGGAATTCACCCCTCCACTTT. It specifies CASSVDRWNSPLHF.

J is TRBJ2-3 and V is TRBV30; 7 positions match TRBD1. V lost 2 bases, J lost 4 bases, and 33 bases stayed unmatched. Looked up from germline, CDR1 is GTSNPN and CDR2 is SVGIG (reference sequence). The CDR3 contains 23 residues. CDR3 nucleotide sequence: TGTGCCTGGAGTCCCCCGGGACAGCCCCCATCGATGGACTTTTTTTTACGTTCAGATACGCAGTATTTT. The encoded protein is CAWSPPGQPPSMDFFLRSDTQYF. Based on the CDR3 plus reference TRBV30 and TRBJ2-3, the full variable domain is SQTIHQWPATLVQPVGSPLSLECTVEGTSNPNLYWYRQAAGRGLQLLFYSVGIGQISSEVPQNLSASRPQDRQFILSSKKLLLSDSGFYLCAWSPPGQPPSMDFFLRSDTQYFGPGTRLTVL.

V and J are TRBV19 and TRBJ2-7; D perhaps matches TRBD1 (6 bases). The V end lost 3 bases, the J end lost 6 bases, and 12 bases lay between the germline ends. CDR3 size: 13 residues. Germline lookup yields CDR1 LNHDA and CDR2 SQIVND (reference sequence). In DNA, the CDR3 is TGTGCCAGTAGTATGACAGGTGGATTCGAGCAGTACTTC. Translating gives CASSMTGGFEQYF.

The rearrangement uses TRBV25-1 and TRBJ2-7, with 9 nucleotides matching TRBD2. The CDR3 is made up of 14 amino acids. Germline loops: CDR1 MGHDK, CDR2 SYGVNS. The junction had 7 bases not matched to a gene; V was cut back by 6 bases and J by 4 bases. CDR3 sequence reads: CASRDSGSYYEQYF. DNA for the CDR3: TGTGCCAGCAGAGATAGCGGGAGTTATTACGAGCAGTACTTC.

This chain joins TRBV6-1 and TRBJ2-2, with 8 bases lining up with TRBD1. The germline CDR1 and CDR2 sequences are MNHNS and SASEGT. The CDR3 is 15 residues long. V was clipped by 5 bases and J by 5 bases; unmatched bases: 7. The CDR3 bases are TGTGCCAGCAGTCTAGACAGGGGATATACCGGGGAGCTGTTTTTT. Its translation: CASSLDRGYTGELFF.

This chain connects TRBV7-9 to TRBJ1-1; a weak D match, TRBD1 (6 bases). Looked up from germline, CDR1 is SEHNR and CDR2 is FQNEAQ (reference sequence). V lost 5 bases to trimming and J lost 1 base, with 14 bases between them. The CDR3 length is 15 residues. CDR3 bases: TGTGCCAGCAGCCCCAGGACAGCGAGGAACACTGAAGCTTTCTTT. Its translation is CASSPRTARNTEAFF.

V is TRBV4-1 and J is TRBJ2-4, with D maybe TRBD2 (5 bases). The CDR3 contains 18 residues. V was clipped by 3 bases and J by 0 bases, with 18 bases between them. CDR1 MGHRA and CDR2 YSYEKL come from the germline V gene. The CDR3 loop is CASSHPQRGLLAKNIQYF. The CDR3 DNA reads TGCGCCAGCAGCCACCCGCAACGGGGTCTTCTAGCCAAAAACATTCAGTACTTC.

The chain is built from TRBV5-6 and TRBJ2-3; TRBD2 agrees at 11 bases. The CDR3 is 15 residues long. Germline loops: CDR1 SGHDT, CDR2 YYEEEE. Trimming removed 2 bases from V and 3 bases from J; junction bases left unmatched: 2. CDR3 residues: CASSFSGGATDTQYF. The CDR3 coding sequence is TGTGCCAGCAGCTTTAGCGGGGGGGCAACAGATACGCAGTATTTT.

This sequence joins TRBV6-1 and TRBJ2-5, with D tentatively TRBD2 (5 bases). The CDR3 consists of 15 residues. Trimming pared 6 bases from V and 3 bases from J, leaving 17 bases between. Per germline, CDR1 MNHNS and CDR2 SASEGT. CDR3 coding DNA: TGTGCCAGCAGCCGAAGGGTTGGGAGTGAAGAGACCCAGTACTTC. This encodes CASSRRVGSEETQYF.

Many counts were recorded for this clone. The chain couples TRBV6-6 to TRBJ1-1; no reliable D call. The length of the CDR3 is 15 residues. The V end was cut by 4 bases, the J end by 0 bases, with 12 bases between. Germline CDR1 and CDR2: MNHNY and SVGAGI (reference sequence). The CDR3 loop is CASSSPKTVNTEAFF. DNA for the CDR3: TGTGCCAGCAGTTCGCCCAAAACAGTGAACACTGAAGCTTTCTTT.

V is TRBV30 and J is TRBJ2-1, with 7 bases lining up with TRBD1. The junction had 9 bases not matched to a gene; V was cut back by 2 bases and J by 14 bases. The CDR3 has 12 amino acids. Per germline, CDR1 GTSNPN and CDR2 SVGIG (reference sequence). The DNA of the CDR3 is TGTGCCTGGAGTCGGGACAGCCTAGGGGAGTTCTTC. This sequence encodes CAWSRDSLGEFF.

This chain joins TRBV5-1 and TRBJ1-1; D not resolved. Trimming shortened V by 0 bases and J by 4 bases, and 10 bases separated the two germline ends. Per the germline V gene, CDR1 is SGHRS and CDR2 is YFSETQ. The CDR3 contains 14 residues. The CDR3 here is CASSLAQIATEAFF. The CDR3 coding sequence is TGCGCCAGCAGCTTGGCCCAGATTGCCACTGAAGCTTTCTTT.

CDR3 bases: TGTGCCAGCAGCCCTCAGGTGGACGGGGAGCTGTTTTTT. Protein product: CASSPQVDGELFF. The gene calls are TRBV9 and TRBJ2-2; D is undetermined. Germline V lookup: CDR1 SGDLS, CDR2 YYNGEE. Trimming removed 4 bases at V and 7 bases at J, with 11 bases between. The CDR3 sequence is 13 residues long. Supplemented by reference TRBV9 and TRBJ2-2, the full variable domain reads DSGVTQTPKHLITATGQRVTLRCSPRSGDLSVYWYQQSLDQGLQFLIQYYNGEERAKGNILERFSAQQFPDLHSELNLSSLELGDSALYFCASSPQVDGELFFGEGSRLTVL.

V is TRBV6-1 and J is TRBJ1-5, with 10 bases fitting TRBD1. This CDR3 contains 14 residues. V shed 10 bases, J shed 4 bases, and the junction held 7 bases outside the gene matches. CDR1 and CDR2 (germline): MNHNS, SASEGT. In DNA form, the CDR3 reads TGTGCCATCGGGGGACAGGGGAGAAATCAGCCCCAGCATTTT. This codes for CAIGGQGRNQPQHF.

The J gene is TRBJ2-7, the V gene TRBV6-5, with 7 positions matching TRBD1. Trimming took 0 bases from V and 9 from J; bases not matched to a gene: 5. The CDR3 covers 13 residues. Germline loops: CDR1 MNHEY, CDR2 SVGAGI. The CDR3 sequence is CASSYSTTGTQYF. The CDR3 nucleotides are TGTGCCAGCAGTTACTCAACGACAGGGACGCAGTACTTC.

V and J are TRBV4-2 and TRBJ2-1, with TRBD2 matching 8 bases. The CDR3 consists of 14 residues. Germline loops: CDR1 LGHNA, CDR2 YNFKEQ. Losses at the gene ends were 3 bases for V and 5 bases for J; bases not matched to a gene: 3. Written as DNA, the CDR3 is TGTGCCAGCAGCCACGGACTAGCAAACAATGAGCAGTTCTTC. Residues: CASSHGLANNEQFF.

The chain is built from TRBV27 and TRBJ2-1, with 7 bases lining up with TRBD2. CDR1 and CDR2 (germline): MNHEY, SMNVEV (reference sequence). The CDR3 is made up of 13 amino acids. After removal of 4 bases from V and 7 bases from J, the junction contained 4 bases not matched to a gene. In DNA form, the CDR3 reads TGTGCCAGCAGTTCGCTAGCGGCGAATGAGCAGTTCTTC. Protein product: CASSSLAANEQFF.

The rearrangement uses TRBV7-9 and TRBJ2-5; 7 nucleotides match TRBD1. The CDR3 runs to 16 residues. J was trimmed by 4 bases and V by 2 bases; bases with no gene match: 10. Germline V gene lookup returns CDR1 SEHNR and CDR2 FQNEAQ (reference sequence). The CDR3 nucleotides are TGTGCCAGCAGCTTACCCCGCCTGACAGGGTTAGAGACCCAGTACTTC. This codes for CASSLPRLTGLETQYF.

The genes are TRBV6-6 and TRBJ1-2; a possible D gene is TRBD1 (6 bases). V dropped 8 bases and J dropped 5 bases, with 12 bases sitting between them. This CDR3 has 12 residues. Germline V CDR1 and CDR2: MNHNY, SVGAGI (reference sequence). CDR3 residues: CASGQSRYGYTF. CDR3 DNA: TGTGCCAGCGGACAGTCGAGGTATGGCTACACCTTC.

The CDR3 DNA sequence: TGTGCCAGTAGTATAGGAGGCGCAGCATCCCTCGAGCAGTACTTC. Translated, it gives CASSIGGAASLEQYF. The chain recombines TRBV19 with TRBJ2-7; D is uncertain. Germline CDR1 and CDR2: LNHDA and SQIVND (reference sequence). The CDR3 loop spans 15 amino acids. Trimming stripped 1 base from V and 6 bases from J, with 16 bases between.

This clone has a single count. The chain couples TRBV14 to TRBJ1-1, with D tentatively TRBD1 (5 bases). The CDR3 has 16 amino acids. Germline CDR1 and CDR2: SGHDN and FVKESK. V was cut by 0 bases and J by 0 bases, with 11 bases left in between. The CDR3 nucleotides read TGTGCCAGCAGCCAAGATAGGGGCAGGGTGAACACTGAAGCTTTCTTT. This gives the protein CASSQDRGRVNTEAFF. Variable domain in full (rest from reference TRBV14 and TRBJ1-1): EAGVTQFPSHSVIEKGQTVTLRCDPISGHDNLYWYRRVMGKEIKFLLHFVKESKQDESGMPNNRFLAERTGGTYSTLKVQPAELEDSGVYFCASSQDRGRVNTEAFFGQGTRLTVV.

The V gene is TRBV19, the J gene TRBJ2-1, with 9 bases that match TRBD1. This CDR3 has 13 residues. V was clipped by 8 bases and J by 4 bases; unmatched bases: 3. In germline, CDR1 is LNHDA, CDR2 SQIVND (reference sequence). As DNA, the CDR3 is TGTGCCAGTGGGGACAGGGTATACAATGAGCAGTTCTTC. As protein: CASGDRVYNEQFF.

The CDR3 here is CASRTGTTSYEQYF. DNA for the CDR3: TGTGCCAGCAGGACCGGGACTACGTCCTACGAGCAGTACTTC. This chain connects TRBV27 to TRBJ2-7; 7 bases fit TRBD2. Unmatched junction bases numbered 6, after V lost 6 bases and J lost 1 base. From germline, CDR1 is MNHEY and CDR2 SMNVEV (reference sequence). This CDR3 comprises 14 residues.